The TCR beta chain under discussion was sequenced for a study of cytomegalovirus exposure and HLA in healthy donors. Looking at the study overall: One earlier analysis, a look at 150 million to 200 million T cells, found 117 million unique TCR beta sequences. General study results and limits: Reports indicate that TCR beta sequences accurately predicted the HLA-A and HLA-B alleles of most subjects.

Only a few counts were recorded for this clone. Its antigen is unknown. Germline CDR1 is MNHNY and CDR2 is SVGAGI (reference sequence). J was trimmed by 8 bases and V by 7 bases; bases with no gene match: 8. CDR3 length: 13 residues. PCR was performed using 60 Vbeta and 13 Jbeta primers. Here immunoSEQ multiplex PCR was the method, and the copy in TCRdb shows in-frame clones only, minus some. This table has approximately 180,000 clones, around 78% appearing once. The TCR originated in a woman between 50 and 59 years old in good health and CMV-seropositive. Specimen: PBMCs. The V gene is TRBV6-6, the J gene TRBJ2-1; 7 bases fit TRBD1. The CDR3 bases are TGTGCCAGCACTCGACAGGGTAGGGATGAGCAGTTCTTC. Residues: CASTRQGRDEQFF.